The 27 T cell receptor beta chains below all came from one sample that was sequenced in a study of read filtering for tumor transcriptome and immune sequencing. From about 0.4 ug of RNA, a library with molecular barcoded alpha/delta and beta/gamma adaptors was made. From the reads, TCRdb called clonotypes with MiXCR, one entry per CDR3 protein. The sample has 30,000 to 40,000 distinct CDR3 sequences; approximately 15% are singletons. Material: a population of CD138-negative cells sorted from bone marrow. These receptor sequences come from a donor over 35 with multiple myeloma.

V and J are TRBV29-1 and TRBJ2-7, with D perhaps matching TRBD1 (5 bases). The CDR3 length is 14 residues. Germline V gene lookup returns CDR1 SQVTM and CDR2 ANQGSEA. V lost 4 bases and J lost 2, with 15 bases in between. CDR3 bases: TGCAGCGTTGTTGAGAACCTACAGGCCTACGAGCAGTACTTC. It translates to CSVVENLQAYEQYF.

This clonotype was counted at least ten times. V usage is TRBV5-1 and J usage is TRBJ2-1; D ambiguous. The CDR3 is made up of 14 amino acids. Looked up from germline, CDR1 is SGHRS and CDR2 is YFSETQ. The germline V and J ends were trimmed by 0 bases and 7 bases, with 11 bases remaining between them. DNA of the CDR3: TGCGCCAGCAGCTTGGGGACGGCCGATAATGAGCAGTTCTTC. Residues: CASSLGTADNEQFF.

This clonotype was recorded at least ten times. The chain is built from TRBV19 and TRBJ2-7, with 9 bases identical to TRBD1. Looked up from germline, CDR1 is LNHDA and CDR2 is SQIVND (reference sequence). With V trimmed by 9 bases and J by 4 bases, 10 bases remained unmatched. The CDR3 contains 14 residues. The CDR3: CASSTTGGGYEQYF. CDR3 sequence (DNA): TGTGCCAGCTCCACAACAGGGGGCGGGTACGAGCAGTACTTC.

This clonotype was recorded many times. The rearrangement uses TRBV19 and TRBJ1-5, with 8 bases lining up with TRBD1. CDR3 length: 14 residues. Germline V CDR1 and CDR2: LNHDA, SQIVND (reference sequence). With V trimmed by 7 bases and J by 7 bases, 9 bases remained unmatched. This chain's CDR3 is CASTADRANQPQHF. The CDR3 coding sequence is TGTGCCAGTACCGCGGACAGGGCGAACCAGCCCCAGCATTTT.

This clonotype has ten or more counts. The chain has TRBV2 and TRBJ2-2; 7 positions agree with TRBD2. Germline trimming cut 8 bases from V and 6 bases from J; bases unmatched to any gene: 9. Germline V gene data show CDR1 as SNHLY and CDR2 as FYNNEI. CDR3 size: 14 residues. The DNA of the CDR3 is TGTGCCAGCGTGGGGCGGGAGTTCGCCGGGGAGCTGTTTTTT. Translation gives CASVGREFAGELFF. The full variable domain, with the rest looked up from reference TRBV2 and TRBJ2-2, is EPEVTQTPSHQVTQMGQEVILRCVPISNHLYFYWYRQILGQKVEFLVSFYNNEISEKSEIFDDQFSVERPDGSNFTLKIRSTKLEDSAMYFCASVGREFAGELFFGEGSRLTVL.

This clonotype was detected many times. V is TRBV29-1 and J is TRBJ2-3; D may be TRBD2 (6 bases). The CDR3 extends over 16 amino acids. V lost 3 bases and J lost 2, with 18 bases in between. Germline CDR1 SQVTM, CDR2 ANQGSEA. The CDR3 bases are TGCAGCGTTGAGGGGACTCCCTCGGGGCCCACAGATACGCAGTATTTT. This gives the protein CSVEGTPSGPTDTQYF.

This clonotype was detected ten times or more. V is TRBV20-1 and J is TRBJ2-1; 8 bases match TRBD2. With 5 bases clipped from V and 4 bases from J, the junction kept 7 bases outside the gene matches. The CDR3 is made up of 14 amino acids. Germline V gene data show CDR1 as DFQATT and CDR2 as SNEGSKA (reference sequence). CDR3 nucleotide sequence: TGCAGTGCTGCCCAGCGGGAGAAATACAATGAGCAGTTCTTC. Protein sequence: CSAAQREKYNEQFF.

V gene TRBV9 combines with J gene TRBJ2-7; 10 bases map to TRBD1. Looked up from germline, CDR1 is SGDLS and CDR2 is YYNGEE. V shed 0 bases, J shed 2 bases, and the junction held 5 bases outside the gene matches. The CDR3 sequence is 16 residues long. CDR3 in DNA: TGTGCCAGCAGCGTAGGGGACAGGGGTTTCCCCTACGAGCAGTACTTC. It translates to CASSVGDRGFPYEQYF.

This clonotype was detected many times. As DNA, the CDR3 is TGCAGCGTTGCCCGTGATCAGGTTACTGAAGCTTTCTTT. Its protein product is CSVARDQVTEAFF. This rearrangement joins TRBV29-1 to TRBJ1-1; D remains ambiguous. V gave up 4 bases and J gave up 5 bases, with 14 bases separating them. Looked up from germline, CDR1 is SQVTM and CDR2 is ANQGSEA. CDR3 size: 13 residues.

This clonotype was recorded many times. The rearrangement joins TRBV6-2 or TRBV6-3 to TRBJ1-1; tentatively, D is TRBD1 (5 bases). The V end lost 6 bases, the J end lost 1 base, and 18 bases lay between the germline ends. Germline loops: CDR1 MNHEY, CDR2 SVGEGT. This CDR3 is 16 amino acids long. The CDR3 protein is CASSLFRGGKNTEAFF. CDR3 bases: TGTGCCAGCAGCCTATTCCGCGGGGGGAAGAACACTGAAGCTTTCTTT.

This clonotype was found many times. This chain connects TRBV5-1 to TRBJ2-5, with D possibly matching TRBD2 (5 bases). CDR1 is SGHRS and CDR2 is YFSETQ in the germline V gene. The germline V and J ends were trimmed by 6 bases and 1 base, with 13 bases remaining between them. This CDR3 has 14 amino acids. CDR3 DNA sequence: TGCGCCAGCACCCCCATCGGAGGCCAAGAGACCCAGTACTTC. Its translation: CASTPIGGQETQYF.

Comments on this clonotype: Being one base from a much bigger clone, this may be a read error. The chain employs TRBV6-5 and TRBJ2-5, with TRBD1 identical over 7 bases. This CDR3 comprises 14 residues. V lost 5 bases and J lost 7; bases outside the gene matches: 10. CDR1 MNHEY and CDR2 SVGAGI come from the germline V gene. The chain's CDR3 is CASSESTGLRTQYF. The CDR3 nucleotides read TGTGCCAGCAGTGAGTCGACAGGGCTGAGGACCCAGTACTTC.

The rearrangement uses TRBV27 and TRBJ1-1; TRBD1 is a possible D gene (6 bases). The length of the CDR3 is 13 residues. Trimming left V 4 bases short and J 1 base short, with 7 bases between. Germline V gene lookup returns CDR1 MNHEY and CDR2 SMNVEV (reference sequence). The CDR3 spells CASSWGQNTEAFF. Written as DNA, the CDR3 is TGTGCCAGCAGTTGGGGACAGAACACTGAAGCTTTCTTT.

This clonotype came up many times. V is TRBV6-6 and J is TRBJ2-7; the D is unclear. The CDR3 length is 11 residues. Deletions cut 6 bases from V and 6 bases from J, with 9 bases between. The germline V gene has CDR1 MNHNY and CDR2 SVGAGI (reference sequence). DNA of the CDR3: TGTGCCAGCAGAAACAGAGGCGAGCAGTACTTC. It translates to CASRNRGEQYF.

Concerning this clonotype itself: A far larger clone is one nucleotide away, so this likely arose from a read error. The genes are TRBV11-1 and TRBJ2-7; possibly TRBD1 for D (5 bases). V gave up 3 bases and J gave up 0 bases, with 15 bases separating them. The CDR3 is 16 residues long. Germline V lookup: CDR1 SGHAT, CDR2 FQDESV (reference sequence). The CDR3, as DNA: TGTGCCAGCAGCTTCCGGCACAGGAGTAGCTCCTACGAGCAGTACTTC. Encoded protein: CASSFRHRSSSYEQYF.

CDR3 region: CASSQGRWTEAFF. CDR3 DNA: TGTGCCAGCAGCCAAGGGCGGTGGACTGAAGCTTTCTTT. The rearrangement uses TRBV14 and TRBJ1-1; D is uncertain. There are 13 residues in the CDR3. Per the germline V gene, CDR1 is SGHDN and CDR2 is FVKESK. V was trimmed by 1 base and J by 5 bases, leaving 8 bases between them.

This clonotype is classed as medium-sized (0.01 to 0.1%). The chain employs TRBV7-3 and TRBJ2-1, with 9 bases identical to TRBD2. This CDR3 region has 14 residues. Germline lookup yields CDR1 SGHTA and CDR2 FQGTGA. Trimming took 6 bases from V and 10 from J; bases not matched to a gene: 10. This chain's CDR3 is CASRRGPLAGEQFF. The CDR3 DNA sequence: TGTGCCAGCAGACGAGGGCCACTAGCGGGCGAGCAGTTCTTC.

This clonotype was observed many times. The rearrangement links TRBV5-1 to TRBJ2-2; TRBD1 matches at 7 bases. The germline V gene encodes CDR1 SGHRS and CDR2 YFSETQ. This CDR3 contains 15 residues. V gave up 4 bases and J gave up 3 bases; unmatched junction bases: 6. CDR3 nucleotides: TGCGCCAGCAGCGCCAGGACAGGTTACACCGGGGAGCTGTTTTTT. Translated: CASSARTGYTGELFF.

The chain links TRBV10-3 to TRBJ2-7; 11 bases align to TRBD1. CDR3 length: 17 amino acids. Per germline, CDR1 ENHRY and CDR2 SYGVKD. The junction had 10 bases not matched to a gene; V was cut back by 0 bases and J by 6 bases. The CDR3 DNA sequence: TGTGCCATCAGTGAGTCGATCCCCGGACAGGGGGCATTCGAGCAGTACTTC. It codes for CAISESIPGQGAFEQYF.

Note on this clonotype: Only one base separates this from a far larger clonotype, so it likely reflects a read error. This chain uses TRBV6-1 with TRBJ2-1; the D is unclear. The CDR3 runs 12 residues. V lost 3 bases to trimming and J lost 10 bases, with 10 bases between them. Germline CDR1 MNHNS, CDR2 SASEGT. This CDR3 is CASSESGQEQFF. For the CDR3, the DNA is TGTGCCAGCAGTGAGTCGGGTCAAGAGCAGTTCTTC.

This clonotype was recorded many times. The chain links TRBV15 to TRBJ1-3; D is possibly TRBD1 (5 bases). The CDR3 consists of 16 residues. Trimming stripped 3 bases from V and 2 bases from J, with 14 bases between. CDR1 is LNHNV, CDR2 YYDKDF, per germline (reference sequence). The CDR3 protein is CATSSPAAGTGNTIYF. The DNA for the CDR3 is TGTGCCACCAGCAGCCCCGCGGCAGGGACTGGAAACACCATATATTTT. Full variable domain (remainder filled in from reference TRBV15 and TRBJ1-3): DAMVIQNPRYQVTQFGKPVTLSCSQTLNHNVMYWYQQKSSQAPKLLFHYYDKDFNNEADTPDNFQSRRPNTSFCFLDIRSPGLGDTAMYLCATSSPAAGTGNTIYFGEGSWLTVV.

This clonotype was seen repeatedly, ten times or more. This chain connects TRBV11-2 to TRBJ2-3; perhaps D is TRBD1 or TRBD2 (6 bases each). Germline-derived CDR1 and CDR2 are SGHAT and FQNNGV. The CDR3 length is 16 residues. Trimming stripped 4 bases from V and 4 bases from J, with 18 bases between. The CDR3 region is CASSSASRRGADTQYF. DNA of the CDR3: TGTGCCAGCAGCTCCGCCTCCCGAAGGGGGGCAGATACGCAGTATTTT.

The chain combines TRBV7-6 with TRBJ2-3; D is perhaps TRBD1 (5 bases). Deletions cut 2 bases from V and 3 bases from J, with 18 bases between. The CDR3 has 17 residues. The germline V gene has CDR1 SGHVS and CDR2 FNYEAQ. CDR3 DNA sequence: TGTGCCAGCAGCTTAAGGTCGGTTGCAGGGCTGACAGATACGCAGTATTTT. This sequence encodes CASSLRSVAGLTDTQYF.

This clonotype came up many times. The genes are TRBV5-1 and TRBJ2-1; tentatively, D is TRBD1 (6 bases). Trimming shortened V by 0 bases and J by 3 bases, and 13 bases separated the two germline ends. The germline V gene has CDR1 SGHRS and CDR2 YFSETQ. The CDR3 has 16 amino acids. CDR3 nucleotides: TGCGCCAGCAGCTTGGGCAGGGGCCATTTCTACAATGAGCAGTTCTTC. Translated, it gives CASSLGRGHFYNEQFF.

This clonotype was recorded a few times. This may arise from a read error, as a much more abundant clone is one base away. The chain joins TRBV19 to TRBJ2-5, with TRBD1 as a possible D gene (5 bases). CDR3 length: 12 residues. CDR1 LNHDA and CDR2 SQIVND come from the germline V gene (reference sequence). The CDR3 sequence: CASILREETRYF. The CDR3 DNA is TGTGCCAGTATACTCAGGGAAGAGACCCGGTACTTC.

This clonotype occurred a few times. This sequence joins TRBV20-1 and TRBJ2-2; possibly TRBD1 for D (6 bases). The V gene's germline CDR1 is DFQATT and CDR2 SNEGSKA (reference sequence). The CDR3 has 16 amino acids. V lost 5 bases and J 5 bases, leaving 21 bases between the germline ends. The CDR3 DNA reads as TGCAGTGCTCAGTATACAGACAGGATTGAAACCGGGGAGCTGTTTTTT. This translates into CSAQYTDRIETGELFF.

Notes on this clonotype: Because the CDR3 is missing its conserved closing phenylalanine or tryptophan, this is likely a read error. V usage is TRBV28 and J usage is TRBJ2-7; possible D gene TRBD1, 6 bases. Germline loops: CDR1 MDHEN, CDR2 SYDVKM. The CDR3 has 15 amino acids. V dropped 7 bases and J dropped 4 bases, with 20 bases sitting between them. The CDR3 is CASTLTGTLGYEQYS. CDR3 DNA: TGTGCCAGCACCCTCACCGGGACATTAGGTTACGAGCAGTACTCC.